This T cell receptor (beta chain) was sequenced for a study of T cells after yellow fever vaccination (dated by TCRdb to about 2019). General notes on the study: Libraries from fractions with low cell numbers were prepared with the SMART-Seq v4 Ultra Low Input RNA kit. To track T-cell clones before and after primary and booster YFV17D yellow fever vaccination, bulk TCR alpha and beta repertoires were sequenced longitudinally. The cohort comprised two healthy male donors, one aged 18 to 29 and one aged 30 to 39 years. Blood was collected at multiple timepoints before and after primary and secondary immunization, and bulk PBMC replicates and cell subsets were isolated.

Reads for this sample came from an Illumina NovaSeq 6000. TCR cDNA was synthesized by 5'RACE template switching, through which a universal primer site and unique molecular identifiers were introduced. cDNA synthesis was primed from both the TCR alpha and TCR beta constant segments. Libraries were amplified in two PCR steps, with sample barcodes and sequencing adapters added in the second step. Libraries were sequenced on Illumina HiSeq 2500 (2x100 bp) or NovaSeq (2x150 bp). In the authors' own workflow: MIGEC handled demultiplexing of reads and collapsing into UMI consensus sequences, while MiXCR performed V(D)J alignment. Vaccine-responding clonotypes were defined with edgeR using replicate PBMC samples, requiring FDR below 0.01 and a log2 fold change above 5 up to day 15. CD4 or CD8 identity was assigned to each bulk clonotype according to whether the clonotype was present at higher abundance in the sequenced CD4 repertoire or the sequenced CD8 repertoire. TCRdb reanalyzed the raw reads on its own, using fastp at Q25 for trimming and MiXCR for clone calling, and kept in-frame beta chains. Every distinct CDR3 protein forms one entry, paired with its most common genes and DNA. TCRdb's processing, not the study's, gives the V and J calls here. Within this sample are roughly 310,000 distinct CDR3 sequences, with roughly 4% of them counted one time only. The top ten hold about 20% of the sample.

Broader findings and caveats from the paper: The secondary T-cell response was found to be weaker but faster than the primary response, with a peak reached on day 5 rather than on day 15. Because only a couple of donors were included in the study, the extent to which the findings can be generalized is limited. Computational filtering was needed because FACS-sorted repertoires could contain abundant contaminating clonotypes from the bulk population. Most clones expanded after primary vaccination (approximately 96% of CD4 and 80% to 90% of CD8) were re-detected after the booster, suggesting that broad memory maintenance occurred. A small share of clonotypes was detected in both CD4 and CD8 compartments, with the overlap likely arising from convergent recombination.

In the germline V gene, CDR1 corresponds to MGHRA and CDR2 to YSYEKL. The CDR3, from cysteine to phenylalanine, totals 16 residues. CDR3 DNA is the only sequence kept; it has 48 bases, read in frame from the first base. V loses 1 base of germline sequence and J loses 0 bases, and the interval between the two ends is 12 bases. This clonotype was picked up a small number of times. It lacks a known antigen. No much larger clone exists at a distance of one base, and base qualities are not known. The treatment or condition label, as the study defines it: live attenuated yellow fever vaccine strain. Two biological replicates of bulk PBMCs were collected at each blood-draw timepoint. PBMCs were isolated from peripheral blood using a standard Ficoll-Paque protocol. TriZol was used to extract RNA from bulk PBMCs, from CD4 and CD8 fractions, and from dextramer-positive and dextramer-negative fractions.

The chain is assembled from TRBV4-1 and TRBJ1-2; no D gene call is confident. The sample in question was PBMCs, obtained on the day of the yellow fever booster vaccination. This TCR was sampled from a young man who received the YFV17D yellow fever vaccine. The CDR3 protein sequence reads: CASSQGSGSTNYGYTF. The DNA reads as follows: TGCGCCAGCAGCCAAGGGTCGGGGAGTACTAACTATGGCTACACCTTC.